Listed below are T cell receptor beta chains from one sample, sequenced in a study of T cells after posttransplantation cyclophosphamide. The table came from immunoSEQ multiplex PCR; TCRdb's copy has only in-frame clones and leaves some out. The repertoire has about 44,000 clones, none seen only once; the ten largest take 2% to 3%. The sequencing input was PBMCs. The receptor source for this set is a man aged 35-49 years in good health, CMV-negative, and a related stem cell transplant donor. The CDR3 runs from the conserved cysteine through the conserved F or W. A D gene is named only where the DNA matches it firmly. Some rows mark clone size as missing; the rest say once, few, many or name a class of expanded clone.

cdr3_nt: TGTGCCAGCAGCTTATCTGGCAGGGGGAATCAGCCCCAGCATTTT
cdr3_aa: CASSLSGRGNQPQHF
d_call: TRBD1
clone_size: .
v_call: TRBV7-9
j_call: TRBJ1-5

cdr3_nt: TGTGCCAGCAGTTCCCCTGGGACAGGGGGGAACTATGGCTACACCTTC
cdr3_aa: CASSSPGTGGNYGYTF
d_call: TRBD1
clone_size: .
v_call: TRBV28
j_call: TRBJ1-2

cdr3_nt: TGTGCCAGCTCACCGGGGGGACTAGCAGGAGAGACCCAGTACTTC
cdr3_aa: CASSPGGLAGETQYF
d_call: TRBD2
clone_size: .
v_call: TRBV18
j_call: TRBJ2-5

cdr3_nt: TGTGCCAGCAGCTTGGGGGACAGGTCAGTTGAAGCTTTCTTT
cdr3_aa: CASSLGDRSVEAFF
d_call: TRBD1
clone_size: many
v_call: TRBV5-5
j_call: TRBJ1-1

cdr3_nt: TGTGCCAGCAGTTTGGCAGGGGGGAATTCACCCCTCCACTTT
cdr3_aa: CASSLAGGNSPLHF
d_call: TRBD1
clone_size: few
v_call: TRBV6-5
j_call: TRBJ1-6

cdr3_nt: TGTGCCAGCAGTTTCCTTCATGAGCAGTTCTTC
cdr3_aa: CASSFLHEQFF
d_call: .
clone_size: few
v_call: TRBV27
j_call: TRBJ2-1

cdr3_nt: TGTGCCAGCAGCCACGACAGGGGGTCGGGAAACATTCAGTACTTC
cdr3_aa: CASSHDRGSGNIQYF
d_call: TRBD1
clone_size: many
v_call: TRBV4-2
j_call: TRBJ2-4

cdr3_nt: TGTGCCAGCAGCTTTATCCCTCCGGGACAGGGTTATGGCTACACCTTC
cdr3_aa: CASSFIPPGQGYGYTF
d_call: TRBD1
clone_size: many
v_call: TRBV5-6
j_call: TRBJ1-2

cdr3_nt: TGTGCCATCAGTGAGCCGCTAGCGGGAGATACGCAGTATTTT
cdr3_aa: CAISEPLAGDTQYF
d_call: TRBD2
clone_size: many
v_call: TRBV10-3
j_call: TRBJ2-3

cdr3_nt: TGTGCCAGCAGCCCTTCTGACAGGTACGAGCAGTACTTC
cdr3_aa: CASSPSDRYEQYF
d_call: .
clone_size: .
v_call: TRBV7-9
j_call: TRBJ2-7

cdr3_nt: TGCAGTGCTCATTTCCCCTACACCTTC
cdr3_aa: CSAHFPYTF
d_call: .
clone_size: many
v_call: TRBV20-1
j_call: TRBJ1-2

cdr3_nt: TGTGCCAGTAGTACCAAGGACTTTCAGAGCTCCTATAATTCACCCCTCCACTTT
cdr3_aa: CASSTKDFQSSYNSPLHF
d_call: .
clone_size: few
v_call: TRBV19
j_call: TRBJ1-6

cdr3_nt: TGTGCCAGCTCACCGGCGGGGGGATTACAGAATCAGCCCCAGCATTTT
cdr3_aa: CASSPAGGLQNQPQHF
d_call: .
clone_size: many
v_call: TRBV18
j_call: TRBJ1-5

cdr3_nt: TGTGCCAGCTCACCACCCGATCGGGGTAACTATGGCTACACCTTC
cdr3_aa: CASSPPDRGNYGYTF
d_call: .
clone_size: many
v_call: TRBV18
j_call: TRBJ1-2

cdr3_nt: TGCGCCAGCAGCTTGGACTCAGGGGTTCACAATGAGCAGTTCTTC
cdr3_aa: CASSLDSGVHNEQFF
d_call: .
clone_size: many
v_call: TRBV5-1
j_call: TRBJ2-1

cdr3_nt: TGTGCCAGTAGTATAGCCCATCGGGAGGGGACCCAGTACTTC
cdr3_aa: CASSIAHREGTQYF
d_call: TRBD2
clone_size: .
v_call: TRBV19
j_call: TRBJ2-5

cdr3_nt: TGTGCCAGCAGCTTAGATAGCGGGGGCACTGAAGCTTTCTTT
cdr3_aa: CASSLDSGGTEAFF
d_call: .
clone_size: many
v_call: TRBV11-2
j_call: TRBJ1-1

cdr3_nt: TGCGCCAGCAGTGAAGGCCCCGGGGCGGGGGAGCAGTACTTC
cdr3_aa: CASSEGPGAGEQYF
d_call: .
clone_size: many
v_call: TRBV10-2
j_call: TRBJ2-7

cdr3_nt: TGTGCCAGTAGTAAGGGACAGGGGGCCTCTGGGGCCAACGTCCTGACTTTC
cdr3_aa: CASSKGQGASGANVLTF
d_call: TRBD1
clone_size: many
v_call: TRBV19
j_call: TRBJ2-6

cdr3_nt: TGTGCCAGCAGTAAACAGGGATATGGCGGGGAGCTGTTTTTT
cdr3_aa: CASSKQGYGGELFF
d_call: .
clone_size: .
v_call: TRBV2
j_call: TRBJ2-2

cdr3_nt: TGTGCCAGCAGCCTATTGACAGGGGGTATAGAGACCCAGTACTTC
cdr3_aa: CASSLLTGGIETQYF
d_call: TRBD1
clone_size: many
v_call: TRBV11-2
j_call: TRBJ2-5

cdr3_nt: TGTGCCAGCAGCCTGGGGGTCGACAGGACCGACGAGCAGTACTTC
cdr3_aa: CASSLGVDRTDEQYF
d_call: .
clone_size: .
v_call: TRBV13
j_call: TRBJ2-7

cdr3_nt: TGTGCCATCAGTGTTTTGGGTGAGGGCGCTGAAGCTTTCTTT
cdr3_aa: CAISVLGEGAEAFF
d_call: .
clone_size: many
v_call: TRBV10-3
j_call: TRBJ1-1

cdr3_nt: TGCAGCGTTGACGGTCGGGTTTCACTGGATACGCAGTATTTT
cdr3_aa: CSVDGRVSLDTQYF
d_call: .
clone_size: many
v_call: TRBV29-1
j_call: TRBJ2-3

cdr3_nt: TGTGCCATCAGTGAGTCTTTAGGAGGAAATGAAAAACTGTTTTTT
cdr3_aa: CAISESLGGNEKLFF
d_call: .
clone_size: many
v_call: TRBV10-3
j_call: TRBJ1-4

cdr3_nt: TGTGCCAGCAGCTCACAGGACAGGCCGCAGTATTTT
cdr3_aa: CASSSQDRPQYF
d_call: TRBD1
clone_size: many
v_call: TRBV11-3
j_call: TRBJ2-3

cdr3_nt: TGTGCCAGCAGCAAAGTCAGGGGGCCTCTAGCGGGAGGGGTCAATGAGCAGTTCTTC
cdr3_aa: CASSKVRGPLAGGVNEQFF
d_call: .
clone_size: .
v_call: TRBV21-1
j_call: TRBJ2-1

cdr3_nt: TGTGCCAGCAGTGTCCGACAGACCAACACTGAAGCTTTCTTT
cdr3_aa: CASSVRQTNTEAFF
d_call: .
clone_size: many
v_call: TRBV6-1
j_call: TRBJ1-1

cdr3_nt: TGTGCCAGCAGCTTAGCGCTCGGGACAAAGTACTTC
cdr3_aa: CASSLALGTKYF
d_call: .
clone_size: few
v_call: TRBV7-6
j_call: TRBJ2-5

cdr3_nt: TGTGCCAGCAGCGCAGGGTTGGCGAACACCGGGGAGCTGTTTTTT
cdr3_aa: CASSAGLANTGELFF
d_call: .
clone_size: many
v_call: TRBV11-1
j_call: TRBJ2-2

cdr3_nt: TGTGCCAGCAGTGAATACTGGGCGTTTAATTCACCCCTCCACTTT
cdr3_aa: CASSEYWAFNSPLHF
d_call: .
clone_size: many
v_call: TRBV2
j_call: TRBJ1-6

cdr3_nt: TGTGCCAGCAGTCCCGTCAGGGGCGGATACTATGGCTACACCTTC
cdr3_aa: CASSPVRGGYYGYTF
d_call: .
clone_size: many
v_call: TRBV6-5
j_call: TRBJ1-2

cdr3_nt: TGCGCCAGCAGCTTTCTAGCGGGGGGGAAATCAAGTGAGCAGTTCTTC
cdr3_aa: CASSFLAGGKSSEQFF
d_call: TRBD2
clone_size: many
v_call: TRBV5-1
j_call: TRBJ2-1

cdr3_nt: TGTGCCAGCGGCGACAGGGGTACCGGGGAGCTGTTTTTT
cdr3_aa: CASGDRGTGELFF
d_call: TRBD1
clone_size: many
v_call: TRBV6-6
j_call: TRBJ2-2

cdr3_nt: TGTGCCAGCAGCCCCTACAGGGGTAGCACAGATACGCAGTATTTT
cdr3_aa: CASSPYRGSTDTQYF
d_call: TRBD1
clone_size: few
v_call: TRBV6-5
j_call: TRBJ2-3

cdr3_nt: TGTGCCAGCAGTTACGTGCAGGGACTGGAAGAAGCTTTCTTT
cdr3_aa: CASSYVQGLEEAFF
d_call: .
clone_size: many
v_call: TRBV6-6
j_call: TRBJ1-1

cdr3_nt: TGTGCCAGCTCACCGCCAAGGGGAGGGGATCTTTTTTCACCCCTCCACTTT
cdr3_aa: CASSPPRGGDLFSPLHF
d_call: .
clone_size: many
v_call: TRBV18
j_call: TRBJ1-6